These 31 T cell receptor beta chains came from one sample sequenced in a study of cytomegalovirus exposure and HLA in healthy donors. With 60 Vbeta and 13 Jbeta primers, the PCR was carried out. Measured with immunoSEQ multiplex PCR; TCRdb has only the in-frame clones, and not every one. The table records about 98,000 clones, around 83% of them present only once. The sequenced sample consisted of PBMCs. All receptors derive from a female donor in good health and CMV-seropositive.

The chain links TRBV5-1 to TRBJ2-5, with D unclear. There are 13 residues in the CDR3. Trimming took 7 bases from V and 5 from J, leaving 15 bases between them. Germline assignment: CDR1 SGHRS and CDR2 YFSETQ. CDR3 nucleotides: TGCGCCAGCGCGAGGTGGTTTTCGGAGACCCAGTACTTC. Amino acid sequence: CASARWFSETQYF.

The CDR3 loop is CASSYRQGARDTQYF. As DNA, the CDR3 is TGTGCCAGCAGTTACCGTCAGGGGGCGCGGGATACGCAGTATTTT. This chain connects TRBV6-5 to TRBJ2-3; 8 bases fit TRBD1. From germline, CDR1 is MNHEY and CDR2 SVGAGI. J gave up 6 bases and V 2 bases, and 7 bases lay outside the gene matches. This CDR3 is built from 15 residues.

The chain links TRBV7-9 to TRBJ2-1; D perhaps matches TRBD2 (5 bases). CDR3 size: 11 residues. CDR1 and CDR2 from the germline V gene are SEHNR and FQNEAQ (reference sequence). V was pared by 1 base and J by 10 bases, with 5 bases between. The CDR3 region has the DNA TGTGCCAGCAGCTTAGGAGGGGAGCAGTTCTTC. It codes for CASSLGGEQFF.

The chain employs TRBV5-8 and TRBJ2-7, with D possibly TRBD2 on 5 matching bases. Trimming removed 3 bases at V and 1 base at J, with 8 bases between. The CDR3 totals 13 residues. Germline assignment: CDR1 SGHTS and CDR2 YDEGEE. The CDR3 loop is CASSSTSSYEQYF. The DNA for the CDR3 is TGTGCCAGCAGCTCAACTAGTTCCTACGAGCAGTACTTC.

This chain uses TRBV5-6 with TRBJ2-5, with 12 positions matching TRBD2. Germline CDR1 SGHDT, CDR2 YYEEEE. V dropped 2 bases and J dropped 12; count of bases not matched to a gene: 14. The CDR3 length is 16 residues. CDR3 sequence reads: CASSFLQGLAGLGEYF. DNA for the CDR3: TGTGCCAGCAGCTTTTTGCAGGGACTAGCGGGTCTCGGGGAGTACTTC.

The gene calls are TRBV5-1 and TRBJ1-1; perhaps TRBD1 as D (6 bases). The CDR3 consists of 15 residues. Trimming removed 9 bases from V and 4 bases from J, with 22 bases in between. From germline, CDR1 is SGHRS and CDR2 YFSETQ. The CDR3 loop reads CATSLGWGPLTEAFF. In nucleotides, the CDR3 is TGCGCCACCTCCCTTGGGTGGGGGCCTCTCACTGAAGCTTTCTTT.

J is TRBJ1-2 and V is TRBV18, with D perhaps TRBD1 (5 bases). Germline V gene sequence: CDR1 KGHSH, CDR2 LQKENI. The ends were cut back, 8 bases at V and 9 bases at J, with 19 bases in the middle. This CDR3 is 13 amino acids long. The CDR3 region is CASHEVRGMSYTF. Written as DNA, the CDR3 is TGTGCCAGCCACGAGGTTAGGGGCATGAGCTACACCTTC.

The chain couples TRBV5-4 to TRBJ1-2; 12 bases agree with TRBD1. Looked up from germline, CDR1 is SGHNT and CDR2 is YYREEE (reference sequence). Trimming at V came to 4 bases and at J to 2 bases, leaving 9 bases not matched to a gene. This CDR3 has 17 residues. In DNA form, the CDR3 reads TGTGCCAGCAGCCGAAAGGGGACAGGGGGCGTGAACTATGGCTACACCTTC. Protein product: CASSRKGTGGVNYGYTF.

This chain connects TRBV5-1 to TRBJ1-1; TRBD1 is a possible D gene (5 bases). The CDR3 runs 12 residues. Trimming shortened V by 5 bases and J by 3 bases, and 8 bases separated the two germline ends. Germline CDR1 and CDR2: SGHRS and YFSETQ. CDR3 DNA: TGCGCCAGCAGGGCGGGGGACACTGAAGCTTTCTTT. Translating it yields CASRAGDTEAFF.

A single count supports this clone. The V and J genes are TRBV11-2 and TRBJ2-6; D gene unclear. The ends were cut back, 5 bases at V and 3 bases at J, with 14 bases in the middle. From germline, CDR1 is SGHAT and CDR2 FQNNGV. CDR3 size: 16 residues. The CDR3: CASSLLGRSGANVLTF. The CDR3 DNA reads TGTGCCAGCAGCCTTTTGGGTCGGAGTGGGGCCAACGTCCTGACTTTC. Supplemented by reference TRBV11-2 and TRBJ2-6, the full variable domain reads EAGVAQSPRYKIIEKRQSVAFWCNPISGHATLYWYQQILGQGPKLLIQFQNNGVVDDSQLPKDRFSAERLKGVDSTLKIQPAKLEDSAVYLCASSLLGRSGANVLTFGAGSRLTVL.

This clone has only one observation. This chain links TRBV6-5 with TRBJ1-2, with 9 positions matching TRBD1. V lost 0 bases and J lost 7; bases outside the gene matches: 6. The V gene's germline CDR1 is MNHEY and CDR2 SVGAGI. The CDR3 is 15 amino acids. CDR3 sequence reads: CASSYSGTGKCGYTF. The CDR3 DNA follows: TGTGCCAGCAGTTACTCGGGGACAGGGAAATGTGGCTACACCTTC.

Here the CDR3 reads CASRARPGLSMNSPLHF. CDR3 nucleotide sequence: TGTGCCAGCAGGGCCCGCCCGGGACTCTCCATGAATTCACCCCTCCACTTT. This chain links TRBV2 with TRBJ1-6; D possibly corresponds to TRBD1 (5 bases). This CDR3 has 17 residues. Germline CDR1 and CDR2: SNHLY and FYNNEI. The V gene lost 6 bases and the J gene lost 7 bases, with 22 bases spanning the gap.

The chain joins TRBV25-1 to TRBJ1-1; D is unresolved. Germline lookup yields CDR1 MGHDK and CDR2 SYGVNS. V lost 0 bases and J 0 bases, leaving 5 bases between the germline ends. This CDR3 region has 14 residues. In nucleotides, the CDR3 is TGTGCCAGCAGTGAATATAGTATGAACACTGAAGCTTTCTTT. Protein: CASSEYSMNTEAFF.

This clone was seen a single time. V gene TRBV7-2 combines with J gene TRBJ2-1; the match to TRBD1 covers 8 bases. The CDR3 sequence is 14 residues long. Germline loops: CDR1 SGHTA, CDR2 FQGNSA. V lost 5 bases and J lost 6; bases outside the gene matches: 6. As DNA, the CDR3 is TGTGCCAGCAGCGGGGAACAGGGGGGCAATGAGCAGTTCTTC. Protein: CASSGEQGGNEQFF.

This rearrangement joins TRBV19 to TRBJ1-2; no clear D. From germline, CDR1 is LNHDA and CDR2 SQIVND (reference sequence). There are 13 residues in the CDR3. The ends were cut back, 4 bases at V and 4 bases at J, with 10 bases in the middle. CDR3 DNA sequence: TGTGCCAGTAGTAATCCCCCTACCTATGGCTACACCTTC. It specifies CASSNPPTYGYTF. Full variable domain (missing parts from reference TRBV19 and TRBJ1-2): DGGITQSPKYLFRKEGQNVTLSCEQNLNHDAMYWYRQDPGQGLRLIYYSQIVNDFQKGDIAEGYSVSREKKESFPLTVTSAQKNPTAFYLCASSNPPTYGYTFGSGTRLTVV.

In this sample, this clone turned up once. The CDR3 nucleotides read TGTGCCAGTAGTCCAACGAGGGACCGCGGGGATGAAAAACTGTTTTTT. Its translation is CASSPTRDRGDEKLFF. The chain couples TRBV19 to TRBJ1-4, with a weak D call TRBD1 (5 bases). The CDR3 length is 16 residues. CDR1 and CDR2 (germline): LNHDA, SQIVND (reference sequence). V lost 5 bases and J lost 6, with 19 bases in between.

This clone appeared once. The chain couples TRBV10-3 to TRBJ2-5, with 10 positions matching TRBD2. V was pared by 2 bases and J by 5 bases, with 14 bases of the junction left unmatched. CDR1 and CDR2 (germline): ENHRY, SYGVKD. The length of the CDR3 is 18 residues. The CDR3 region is CAISEIGNSGGPGETQYF. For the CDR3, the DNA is TGTGCCATCAGTGAGATTGGTAATAGCGGGGGGCCGGGGGAGACCCAGTACTTC.

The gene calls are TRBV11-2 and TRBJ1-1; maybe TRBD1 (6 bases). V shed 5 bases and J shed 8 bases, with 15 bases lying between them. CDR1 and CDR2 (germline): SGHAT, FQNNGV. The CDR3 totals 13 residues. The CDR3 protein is CASSLGAGVEAFF. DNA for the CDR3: TGTGCCAGCAGCCTAGGGGCAGGGGTGGAAGCTTTCTTT. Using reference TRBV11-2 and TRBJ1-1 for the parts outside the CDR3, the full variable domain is EAGVAQSPRYKIIEKRQSVAFWCNPISGHATLYWYQQILGQGPKLLIQFQNNGVVDDSQLPKDRFSAERLKGVDSTLKIQPAKLEDSAVYLCASSLGAGVEAFFGQGTRLTVV.

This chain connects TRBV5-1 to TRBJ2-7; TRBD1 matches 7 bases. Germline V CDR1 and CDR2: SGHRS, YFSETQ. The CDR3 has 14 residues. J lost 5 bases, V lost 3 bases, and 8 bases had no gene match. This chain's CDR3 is CASSSQGDVNEQYF. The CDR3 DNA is TGCGCCAGCAGCTCGCAGGGGGACGTAAACGAGCAGTACTTC.

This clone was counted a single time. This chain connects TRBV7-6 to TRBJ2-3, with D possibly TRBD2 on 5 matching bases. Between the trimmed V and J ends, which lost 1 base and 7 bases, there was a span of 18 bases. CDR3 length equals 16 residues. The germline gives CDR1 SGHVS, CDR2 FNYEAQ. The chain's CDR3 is CASSLGAGLLPNTQYF. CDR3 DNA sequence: TGTGCCAGCAGCTTAGGGGCCGGACTTCTACCGAATACGCAGTATTTT. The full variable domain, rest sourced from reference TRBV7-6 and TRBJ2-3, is GAGVSQSPRYKVTKRGQDVALRCDPISGHVSLYWYRQALGQGPEFLTYFNYEAQQDKSGLPNDRFSAERPEGSISTLTIQRTEQRDSAMYRCASSLGAGLLPNTQYFGPGTRLTVL.

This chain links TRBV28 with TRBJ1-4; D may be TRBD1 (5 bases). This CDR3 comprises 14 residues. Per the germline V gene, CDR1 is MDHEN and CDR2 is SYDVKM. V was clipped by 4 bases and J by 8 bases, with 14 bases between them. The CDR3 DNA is TGTGCCAGCAGTTCAAGACAGTACGGGGAAAAACTGTTTTTT. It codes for CASSSRQYGEKLFF.

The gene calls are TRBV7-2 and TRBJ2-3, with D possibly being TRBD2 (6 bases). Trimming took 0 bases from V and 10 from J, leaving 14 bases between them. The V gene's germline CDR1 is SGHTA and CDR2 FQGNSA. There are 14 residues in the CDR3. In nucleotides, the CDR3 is TGTGCCAGCAGCTTAGCGCTCATCGGAGGGGCGCAGTATTTT. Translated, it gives CASSLALIGGAQYF.

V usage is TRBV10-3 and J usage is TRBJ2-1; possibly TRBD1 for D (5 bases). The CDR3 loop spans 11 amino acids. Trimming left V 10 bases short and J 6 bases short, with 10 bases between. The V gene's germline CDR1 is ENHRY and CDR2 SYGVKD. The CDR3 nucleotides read TGTGCCACCTCAGGGCCCAATGAGCAGTTCTTC. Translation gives CATSGPNEQFF.

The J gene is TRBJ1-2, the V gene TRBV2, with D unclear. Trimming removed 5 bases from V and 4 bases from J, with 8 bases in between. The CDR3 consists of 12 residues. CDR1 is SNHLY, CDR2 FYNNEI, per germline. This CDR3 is CASSFNIYGYTF. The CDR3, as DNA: TGTGCCAGCAGTTTTAATATCTATGGCTACACCTTC.

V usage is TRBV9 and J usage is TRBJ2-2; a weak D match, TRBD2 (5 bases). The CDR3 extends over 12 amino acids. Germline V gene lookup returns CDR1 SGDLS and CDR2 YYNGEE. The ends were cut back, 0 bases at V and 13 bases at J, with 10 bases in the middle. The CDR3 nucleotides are TGTGCCAGCAGCGTAGCTGCAGGAGGGCTGTTTTTT. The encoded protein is CASSVAAGGLFF.

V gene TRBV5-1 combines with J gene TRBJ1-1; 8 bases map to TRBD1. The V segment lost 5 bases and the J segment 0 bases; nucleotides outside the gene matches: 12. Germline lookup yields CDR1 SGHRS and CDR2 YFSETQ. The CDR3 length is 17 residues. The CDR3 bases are TGCGCCAGCAGTGACAACCGGGACAGGCGAATGAACACTGAAGCTTTCTTT. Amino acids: CASSDNRDRRMNTEAFF.

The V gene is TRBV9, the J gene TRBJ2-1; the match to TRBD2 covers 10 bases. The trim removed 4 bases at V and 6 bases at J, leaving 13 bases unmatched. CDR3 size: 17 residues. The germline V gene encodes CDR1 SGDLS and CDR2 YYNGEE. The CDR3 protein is CASSLNPLAGEFNEQFF. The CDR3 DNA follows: TGTGCCAGCAGCCTAAATCCTCTAGCGGGAGAATTCAATGAGCAGTTCTTC.

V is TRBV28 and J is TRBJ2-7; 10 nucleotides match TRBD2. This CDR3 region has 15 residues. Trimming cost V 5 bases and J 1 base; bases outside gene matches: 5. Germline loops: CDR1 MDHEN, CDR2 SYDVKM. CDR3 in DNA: TGTGCCAGCAGTGTCGGACTAGCGGTTTCCTACGAGCAGTACTTC. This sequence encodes CASSVGLAVSYEQYF.

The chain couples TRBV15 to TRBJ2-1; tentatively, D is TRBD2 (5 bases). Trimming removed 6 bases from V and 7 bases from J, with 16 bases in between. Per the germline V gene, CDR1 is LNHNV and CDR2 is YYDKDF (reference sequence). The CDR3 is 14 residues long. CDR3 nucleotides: TGTGCCACCAGTCGCCGTTTGGGGAGTAATGAGCAGTTCTTC. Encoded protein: CATSRRLGSNEQFF.

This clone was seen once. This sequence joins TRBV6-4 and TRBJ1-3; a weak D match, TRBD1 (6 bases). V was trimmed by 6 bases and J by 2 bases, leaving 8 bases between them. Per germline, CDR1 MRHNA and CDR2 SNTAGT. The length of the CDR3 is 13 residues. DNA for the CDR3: TGTGCCAGCAGCGAGGGGGCTGGAAACACCATATATTTT. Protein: CASSEGAGNTIYF.

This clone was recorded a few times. CDR3 nucleotides: TGTGCCAGTAGTCCCCTCCAGGGTGCTTACACTGAAGCTTTCTTT. Its protein product is CASSPLQGAYTEAFF. The chain combines TRBV19 with TRBJ1-1, with a weak D call TRBD1 (5 bases). This CDR3 is 15 amino acids long. Trimming pared 5 bases from V and 3 bases from J, leaving 16 bases between. CDR1 and CDR2 (germline): LNHDA, SQIVND (reference sequence). Supplemented by reference TRBV19 and TRBJ1-1, the full variable domain reads DGGITQSPKYLFRKEGQNVTLSCEQNLNHDAMYWYRQDPGQGLRLIYYSQIVNDFQKGDIAEGYSVSREKKESFPLTVTSAQKNPTAFYLCASSPLQGAYTEAFFGQGTRLTVV.